This T cell receptor (beta chain) stems from a study of T cell repertoires in cytomegalovirus infection. Overall study findings and caveats: CMV carriers with the relevant HLA were identified by cumulative public TCR beta family frequency. The ex vivo response was dominated by HLA-C-restricted CMV-specific TCR beta clonotypes.

One entry per CDR3 protein, called by TCRdb with MiXCR from the reads. The sample records some 130,000 distinct CDR3 sequences, 20% to 30% being singletons. CDR1 and CDR2 from the germline V gene are SGHTA and FQGNSA. The germline V and J ends were trimmed by 1 base and 4 bases, with 13 bases remaining between them. The CDR3 length is 16 residues. This clonotype is labeled medium-sized. Its antigen is not identified. The TCR sequence derives from a human donor in good health (CMV status not recorded). Some clones in this sample may be carry-over from other donors' samples. This sequence joins TRBV7-2 and TRBJ2-2, with D unresolved. Sequencing was carried out using PBMCs, sequenced either directly or after in vitro stimulation (not recorded which). CDR3 protein: CASSLEGSKRTGELFF. CDR3 DNA: TGTGCCAGCAGCTTAGAGGGATCAAAACGCACCGGGGAGCTGTTTTTT.